These 10 T cell receptor beta chains were sequenced from one sample in a study of early T cells in non-severe SARS-CoV-2 infection. MiXCR, applied by TCRdb to the 5' RACE reads, yields one record per CDR3 protein. The table shows some 67,000 distinct CDR3 sequences, with over 8% occurring only once. The specimen comprised whole blood, sampled at baseline. These TCRs come from an adult who was a healthcare worker with PCR-confirmed SARS-CoV-2 infection or an uninfected control (not recorded which).

This clonotype appeared a few times. V usage is TRBV4-1 and J usage is TRBJ1-1; no clear D gene. V lost 3 bases, J lost 1 base, and 15 bases lay in between. Germline CDR1 reads MGHRA; CDR2 reads YSYEKL. The CDR3 is 16 amino acids. For the CDR3, the DNA is TGCGCCAGCAGCCATCTGGCGGGTGTCAAGAACACTGAAGCTTTCTTT. This codes for CASSHLAGVKNTEAFF.

This clonotype was seen many times. The chain has TRBV7-2 and TRBJ1-2, with TRBD1 as a possible D gene (6 bases). The CDR3 loop spans 12 amino acids. Trimming stripped 5 bases from V and 5 bases from J, with 9 bases between. The V gene's germline CDR1 is SGHTA and CDR2 FQGNSA. The CDR3 sequence is CASSPDSYGYTF. The CDR3 nucleotides read TGTGCCAGCAGCCCGGACAGTTATGGCTACACCTTC. Variable domain in full (rest from reference TRBV7-2 and TRBJ1-2): GAGVSQSPSNKVTEKGKDVELRCDPISGHTALYWYRQSLGQGLEFLIYFQGNSAPDKSGLPSDRFSAERTGGSVSTLTIQRTQQEDSAVYLCASSPDSYGYTFGSGTRLTVV.

The table lists this clonotype with a few counts. The V and J genes are TRBV12-3 or TRBV12-4 and TRBJ2-6; 7 bases fit TRBD1. The CDR3 sequence is 15 residues long. J lost 2 bases, V lost 5 bases, and 3 bases had no gene match. The CDR3 loop reads CASSPDRAGANVLTF. The CDR3, as DNA: TGTGCCAGCAGTCCCGACAGGGCTGGGGCCAACGTCCTGACTTTC.

This clonotype was picked up a small number of times. The chain joins TRBV5-4 to TRBJ1-2; the match to TRBD1 covers 7 bases. Per germline, CDR1 SGHNT and CDR2 YYREEE (reference sequence). The CDR3 has 14 residues. The J segment lost 7 bases and the V segment lost 5 bases, leaving 11 bases of the junction unmatched. DNA for the CDR3: TGTGCCAGCAGTAATACCAGGGGGTTAGGTGGCTACACCTTC. Residues: CASSNTRGLGGYTF.

This clonotype has just a few counts. The CDR3 DNA follows: TGCAGCGTGCGGACATCCGAAAAACTGTTTTTT. This translates into CSVRTSEKLFF. The chain has TRBV29-1 and TRBJ1-4; D is possibly TRBD1 (5 bases). Germline CDR1 reads SQVTM; CDR2 reads ANQGSEA. Trimming stripped 6 bases from V and 8 bases from J, with 10 bases between. CDR3 length: 11 amino acids.

This sequence joins TRBV24-1 and TRBJ2-1, with D unclear. Germline values: CDR1 KGHDR, CDR2 SFDVKD. V was cut by 4 bases and J by 5 bases, with 14 bases left in between. The CDR3 has 15 residues. Written as DNA, the CDR3 is TGTGCCACCAGTGACCCTAGGACCTCGAACAATGAGCAGTTCTTC. It specifies CATSDPRTSNNEQFF.

Concerning this clonotype itself: Just one base apart from a much larger clone, this may be a read error. V is TRBV7-6 and J is TRBJ2-2; TRBD2 agrees at 10 bases. Germline V gene sequence: CDR1 SGHVS, CDR2 FNYEAQ. The CDR3 is 17 residues long. The CDR3 spells CASSLYATSGNTGERFF. Here the CDR3 DNA reads TGTGCCAGCAGCTTATATGCTACTAGCGGGAACACCGGGGAGCGGTTTTTT.

This clonotype has ten or more counts. The chain has TRBV10-2 and TRBJ2-1; D is unclear. CDR1 is WSHSY, CDR2 SAAADI, per germline. V dropped 3 bases and J dropped 12 bases, with 6 bases sitting between them. The CDR3 is 10 residues long. The CDR3 nucleotides are TGCGCCAGCAGTGAATCAGTGCAGTTCTTC. It specifies CASSESVQFF.

This clonotype was picked up many times. This rearrangement joins TRBV11-2 to TRBJ2-1; 8 bases fit TRBD2. After removal of 3 bases from V and 5 bases from J, the junction contained 6 bases not matched to a gene. Looked up from germline, CDR1 is SGHAT and CDR2 is FQNNGV. The CDR3 runs 15 residues. The CDR3 sequence is CASSFPGLGHNEQFF. In DNA, the CDR3 is TGTGCCAGCAGCTTCCCGGGACTAGGGCACAATGAGCAGTTCTTC.

The chain is built from TRBV6-2 or TRBV6-3 and TRBJ2-7; D not certain. The CDR3 has 13 residues. Trimming stripped 2 bases from V and 4 bases from J, with 9 bases between. Germline CDR1 MNHEY, CDR2 SVGEGT. This chain's CDR3 is CASSYHDTYEQYF. DNA for the CDR3: TGTGCCAGCAGTTACCACGACACGTACGAGCAGTACTTC.